Sequencing of this T cell receptor (beta chain) was carried out in a study of cytomegalovirus exposure and HLA in healthy donors. CDR3 length: 15 residues. Looked up from germline, CDR1 is MNHNS and CDR2 is SASEGT. V was clipped by 3 bases and J by 0 bases, with 12 bases between them. The PCR used 60 Vbeta and 13 Jbeta primers. Sequenced by immunoSEQ multiplex PCR; TCRdb stores in-frame clones only, minus some. In the table there are more than 95,000 clones, about 71% of which are singletons. The rearrangement links TRBV6-1 to TRBJ2-7, with TRBD2 as a possible D gene (5 bases). Material for sequencing was PBMCs. The source of this sequence is a woman aged 50 to 60 in good health and CMV-seronegative. The CDR3 nucleotides read TGTGCCAGCAGTGACCAGCGGATGAGCTCCTACGAGCAGTACTTC. Translated: CASSDQRMSSYEQYF.